This T cell receptor beta chain came from a study of PD-1 blockade in classical Hodgkin lymphoma. Broader study findings: Diversity similar to that of newly diagnosed patients was seen at baseline in complete responders.

Sequencing was performed with immunoSEQ multiplex PCR; in TCRdb, only in-frame clones are kept and a portion is missing. The sample consists of about 39,000 clones, approximately 91% of them appearing once. Notes on this clone: Its antigen is undetermined.

This CDR3 comprises 17 residues. Per germline, CDR1 SGHRS and CDR2 YFSETQ. The trim removed 4 bases at V and 2 bases at J, leaving 13 bases unmatched. Each and every patient relapsed after autologous stem cell transplantation, and patients got differing brentuximab vedotin exposure. The TCR comes from a human donor with classical Hodgkin lymphoma. The sequences come from peripheral blood mononuclear cells (PBMCs), collected at baseline. This sequence joins TRBV5-1 and TRBJ2-3; the match to TRBD1 covers 7 bases. The CDR3 is CASSPNPGTDFTDTQYF. In DNA, the CDR3 is TGCGCCAGCAGCCCAAACCCCGGGACAGACTTCACAGATACGCAGTATTTT.